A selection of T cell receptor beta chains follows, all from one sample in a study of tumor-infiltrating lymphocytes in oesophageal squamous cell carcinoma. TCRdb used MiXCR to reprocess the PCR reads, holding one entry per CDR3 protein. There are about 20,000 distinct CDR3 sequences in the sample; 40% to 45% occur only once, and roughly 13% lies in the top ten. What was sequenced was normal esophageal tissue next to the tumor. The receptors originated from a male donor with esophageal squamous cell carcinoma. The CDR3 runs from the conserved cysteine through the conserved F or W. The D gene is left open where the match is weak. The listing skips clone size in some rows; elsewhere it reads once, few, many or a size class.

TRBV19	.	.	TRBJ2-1	CASSIAGLNEQFF	TGTGCCAGTAGTATAGCGGGTTTGAATGAGCAGTTCTTC
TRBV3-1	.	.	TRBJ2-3	CASSQVGKGTDTQYF	TGTGCCAGCAGCCAAGTCGGGAAAGGTACAGATACGCAGTATTTT
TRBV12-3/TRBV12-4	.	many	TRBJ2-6	CASGSRTVANGANVLTF	TGTGCCAGCGGATCCAGGACGGTTGCTAATGGGGCCAACGTCCTGACTTTC
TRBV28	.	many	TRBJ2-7	CASGTFYNEQYF	TGTGCCAGTGGGACATTTTACAATGAGCAGTACTTC
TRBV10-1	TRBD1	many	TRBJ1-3	CASRGQGPNTIYF	TGCGCCAGCAGGGGACAGGGACCAAACACCATATATTTT
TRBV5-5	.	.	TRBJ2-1	CASRVATYNEQFF	TGTGCCAGCAGAGTGGCTACCTACAATGAGCAGTTCTTC
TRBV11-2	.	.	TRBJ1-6	CASSLELASSYEQHF	TGTGCCAGCAGCTTAGAGCTAGCGAGCTCCTACGAGCAGCACTTT
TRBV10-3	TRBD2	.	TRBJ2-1	CAQASGEGNEQFF	TGTGCCCAGGCTAGCGGGGAAGGGAATGAGCAGTTCTTC
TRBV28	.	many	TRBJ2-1	CASSLWAGINEQFF	TGTGCCAGCAGTTTATGGGCAGGGATCAATGAGCAGTTCTTC
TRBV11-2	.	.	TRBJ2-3	CASSPRPGGTDTQYF	TGTGCCAGCAGCCCCAGGCCAGGGGGCACAGATACGCAGTATTTT
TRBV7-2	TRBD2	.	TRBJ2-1	CASSLNPIFTGGPNEQFF	TGTGCCAGCAGCTTAAATCCCATTTTTACGGGAGGGCCCAATGAGCAGTTCTTC
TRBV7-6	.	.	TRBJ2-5	CASRKRGSDVGETQYF	TGTGCCAGCAGGAAGAGGGGCTCCGACGTTGGGGAGACCCAGTACTTC
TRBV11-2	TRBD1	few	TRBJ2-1	CASSPGTGAVYEQFF	TGTGCCAGCAGCCCAGGGACAGGGGCTGTTTACGAGCAGTTCTTC
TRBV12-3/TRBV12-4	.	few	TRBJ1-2	CASRRSEGGGYGYTF	TGTGCCAGCAGGAGGTCGGAGGGGGGCGGCTATGGCTACACCTTC
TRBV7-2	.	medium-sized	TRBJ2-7	CASSLLYNEQYF	TGTGCCAGCAGCTTATTATACAATGAGCAGTACTTC
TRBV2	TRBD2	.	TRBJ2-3	CASSGGLAGTDTQYF	TGTGCCAGCAGCGGAGGACTAGCGGGCACAGATACGCAGTATTTT
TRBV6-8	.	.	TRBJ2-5	CASSYSRDQETQYF	TGTGCCAGCAGTTACTCTCGGGACCAAGAGACCCAGTACTTC
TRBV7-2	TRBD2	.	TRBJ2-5	CASSHHPGLAGGETQYF	TGTGCCAGCAGCCACCATCCGGGACTAGCGGGAGGTGAGACCCAGTACTTC
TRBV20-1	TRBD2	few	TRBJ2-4	CSAASRVAGDNEQYF	TGCAGTGCCGCGTCTAGGGTAGCGGGAGACAATGAGCAGTACTTC
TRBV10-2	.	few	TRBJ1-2	CASRGGGAGTNYGYTF	TGCGCCAGCAGGGGGGGCGGGGCAGGGACTAACTATGGCTACACCTTC
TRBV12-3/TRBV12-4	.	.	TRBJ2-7	CASSLSGSGSYEQYF	TGTGCCAGCAGTTTATCGGGGTCCGGCTCCTACGAGCAGTACTTC
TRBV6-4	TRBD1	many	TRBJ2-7	CASSDERRQGSYNEQYF	TGTGCCAGCAGTGACGAAAGGCGACAGGGCTCCTACAATGAGCAGTACTTC
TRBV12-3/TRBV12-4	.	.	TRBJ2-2	CASSFSLGTNTGELFF	TGTGCCAGCAGTTTCAGTCTGGGTACGAACACCGGGGAGCTGTTTTTT
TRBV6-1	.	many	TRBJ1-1	CASRQFLRNTEAFF	TGTGCCAGCCGACAGTTTTTGAGAAACACTGAAGCTTTCTTT
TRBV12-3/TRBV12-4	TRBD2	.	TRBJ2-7	CASSSGTSGDNEQYF	TGTGCCAGCAGTTCCGGGACTAGCGGAGACAATGAGCAGTACTTC
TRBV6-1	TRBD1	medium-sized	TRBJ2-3	CASSSWGSDRVGDTQYF	TGTGCCAGCAGTTCCTGGGGATCGGACAGGGTTGGAGATACGCAGTATTTT
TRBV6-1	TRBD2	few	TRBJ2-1	CASSSRGLAHNEQFF	TGTGCCAGCAGTTCACGGGGACTAGCCCACAATGAGCAGTTCTTC
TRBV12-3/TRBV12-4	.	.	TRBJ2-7	CASSLGPISAYEQYF	TGTGCCAGCAGTCTAGGACCGATTAGTGCCTACGAGCAGTACTTC
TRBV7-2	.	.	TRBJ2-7	CASSLLTAAFSSYEQYF	TGTGCCAGCAGCTTACTGACGGCGGCCTTTTCATCCTACGAGCAGTACTTC
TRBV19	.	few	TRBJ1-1	CASSRGRAEAFF	TGTGCCAGTTCCCGGGGCAGGGCTGAAGCTTTCTTT
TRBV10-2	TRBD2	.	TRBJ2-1	CASSDRTSGYNEQFF	TGCGCCAGCAGTGACCGGACTAGCGGCTACAATGAGCAGTTCTTC
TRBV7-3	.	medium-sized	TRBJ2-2	CASSLSSQGGELFF	TGTGCCAGCAGCTTAAGCTCCCAGGGTGGGGAGCTGTTTTTT
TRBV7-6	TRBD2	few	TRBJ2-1	CASSLASGRYNEQFF	TGTGCCAGCAGCTTAGCTAGCGGGAGATACAATGAGCAGTTCTTC
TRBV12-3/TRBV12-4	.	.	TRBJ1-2	CASSLGSGGYTF	TGTGCCAGCAGTTTGGGATCGGGTGGCTACACCTTC
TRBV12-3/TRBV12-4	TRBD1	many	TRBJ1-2	CASSLGTGGSIYTF	TGTGCCAGCAGTTTAGGGACAGGGGGTTCAATTTACACCTTC
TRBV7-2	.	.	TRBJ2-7	CASSWGAGVSYEQYF	TGTGCCAGCAGCTGGGGGGCGGGAGTCTCCTACGAGCAGTACTTC
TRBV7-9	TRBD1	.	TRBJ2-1	CASSSQGTGVFNEQFF	TGTGCCAGCAGCTCTCAAGGGACAGGGGTTTTCAATGAGCAGTTCTTC
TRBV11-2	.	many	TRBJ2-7	CASSLDPDSSYEQYF	TGTGCCAGCAGCTTAGATCCCGACAGTTCCTACGAGCAGTACTTC
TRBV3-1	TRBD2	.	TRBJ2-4	CASSQQGLAGPSRVAKNIQYF	TGTGCCAGCAGCCAACAGGGACTAGCGGGACCTAGCAGGGTAGCCAAAAACATTCAGTACTTC
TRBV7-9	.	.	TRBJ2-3	CASSSMDSFTDTQYF	TGTGCCAGCAGCTCAATGGACAGCTTTACAGATACGCAGTATTTT
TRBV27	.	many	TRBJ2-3	CASSLAHTDTQYF	TGTGCCAGCAGTTTAGCCCACACAGATACGCAGTATTTT
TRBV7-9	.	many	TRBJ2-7	CASSMTISSYEQYF	TGTGCCAGCAGCATGACTATTAGCTCCTACGAGCAGTACTTC
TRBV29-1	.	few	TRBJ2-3	CSVVGGRSVDTQYF	TGCAGCGTTGTCGGAGGCCGGTCCGTGGATACGCAGTATTTT
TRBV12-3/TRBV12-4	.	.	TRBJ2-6	CASSWGQISGANVLTF	TGTGCCAGCAGTTGGGGGCAAATCTCTGGGGCCAACGTCCTGACTTTC
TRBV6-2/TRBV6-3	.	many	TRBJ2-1	CASSYGYSYEQFF	TGTGCCAGCAGTTACGGTTACAGCTATGAGCAGTTCTTC
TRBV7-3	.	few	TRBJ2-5	CASSLRGRLGGAIDEQYF	TGTGCCAGCAGCTTAAGGGGCCGGTTGGGGGGCGCGATTGATGAGCAGTACTTC
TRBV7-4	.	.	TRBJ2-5	CASSLRWAGYSGEETQYF	TGTGCCAGCAGCTTAAGGTGGGCAGGCTATTCAGGAGAAGAGACCCAGTACTTC
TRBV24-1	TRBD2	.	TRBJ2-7	CATSDLGSGGNTGELYF	TGTGCCACCAGTGATTTGGGTAGCGGGGGTAACACCGGGGAGCTGTACTTC
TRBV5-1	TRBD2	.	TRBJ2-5	CASSLALAGGQETQYF	TGCGCCAGCAGCTTGGCGCTAGCGGGAGGTCAAGAGACCCAGTACTTC
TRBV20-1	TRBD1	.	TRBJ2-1	CSAAIKQGANEQFF	TGCAGTGCCGCGATCAAACAGGGGGCGAATGAGCAGTTCTTC
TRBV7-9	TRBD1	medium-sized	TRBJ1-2	CASRGDSLLYGYTF	TGTGCCAGCAGAGGGGACAGTCTCCTCTATGGCTACACCTTC
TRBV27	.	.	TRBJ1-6	CASSFKEKVNSPLHF	TGTGCCAGCAGTTTTAAAGAGAAAGTCAATTCACCCCTCCACTTT
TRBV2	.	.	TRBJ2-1	CASMSDTGISPLHF	TGTGCCAGCATGTCGGATACCGGAATTTCACCCCTCCACTTC
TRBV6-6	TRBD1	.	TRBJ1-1	CASSPGQGIKNTEAFF	TGTGCCAGCAGCCCGGGACAGGGGATAAAGAACACTGAAGCTTTCTTT